One and the same sample provided the 17 T cell receptor beta chains below, sequenced in a study of shared clonotypes between healthy human individuals. The method was immunoSEQ multiplex PCR; TCRdb's version includes in-frame clones alone and lacks a portion of them. Among some 490,000 clones listed, 81% were seen once. The specimen sequenced was PBMCs. These receptors all come from a woman aged 40 to 55 in good health. Some clones in this sample may be carry-over from other donors' samples.

The CDR3: CASSLGGVGETQYF. The CDR3 nucleotides read TGCGCCAGCAGCCTGGGCGGGGTGGGAGAGACCCAGTACTTC. V gene TRBV4-1 combines with J gene TRBJ2-5, with D perhaps matching TRBD2 (6 bases). The V end was cut by 4 bases, the J end by 4 bases, with 13 bases between. CDR1 is MGHRA and CDR2 is YSYEKL in the germline V gene. This CDR3 has 14 amino acids.

Regarding this clone: A far larger clone differs by one base, so this is likely a read error. Additional DNA sequences in this sample encode the identical CDR3. The chain has TRBV18 and TRBJ1-1; unclear D gene. Trimming shortened V by 3 bases and J by 2 bases, and 13 bases separated the two germline ends. Germline CDR1 and CDR2: KGHSH and LQKENI. CDR3 length: 15 amino acids. DNA of the CDR3: TGTGCCAGCTCACCCCGGACGCAGCCTAACACTGAAGCTTTCTTT. Translated, it gives CASSPRTQPNTEAFF.

V usage is TRBV7-2 and J usage is TRBJ2-1; no definite D call. Deletions cut 2 bases from V and 5 bases from J, with 4 bases between. CDR1 and CDR2 from the germline V gene are SGHTA and FQGNSA. The CDR3 spans 12 residues. The CDR3 DNA reads TGTGCCAGCAGCTTAAAGAACAATGAGCAGTTCTTC. It encodes CASSLKNNEQFF.

The chain couples TRBV28 to TRBJ1-1; D is unresolved. Germline loops: CDR1 MDHEN, CDR2 SYDVKM. The CDR3 is 11 residues long. V was trimmed by 6 bases and J by 8 bases, leaving 10 bases between them. The DNA for the CDR3 is TGTGCCAGCAGGAGTGGTGTGGAAGCTTTCTTT. This translates into CASRSGVEAFF.

J is TRBJ2-7 and V is TRBV5-1; 8 bases are shared with TRBD2. Germline V gives CDR1 SGHRS, CDR2 YFSETQ. The CDR3 length is 14 residues. With V trimmed by 0 bases and J by 7 bases, 6 bases remained unmatched. The DNA of the CDR3 is TGCGCCAGCAGCTTGGCCGTCGGGAGGGTTGAGCAGTACTTC. Translating gives CASSLAVGRVEQYF.

The gene calls are TRBV6-5 and TRBJ1-2; no clear D gene. The CDR3 sequence is 13 residues long. V dropped 6 bases and J dropped 2 bases, with 10 bases sitting between them. Germline-derived CDR1 and CDR2 are MNHEY and SVGAGI. This CDR3 reads CASRSTANYGYTF. The CDR3 nucleotides are TGTGCCAGCAGGTCGACCGCGAACTATGGCTACACCTTC.

Remarks on this clone: A far more abundant clone sits one base away, making this likely a read error. The chain joins TRBV6-4 to TRBJ2-4; D might be TRBD2 (6 bases). Germline lookup yields CDR1 MRHNA and CDR2 SNTAGT. The CDR3 is made up of 13 amino acids. V shed 3 bases and J shed 5 bases, with 8 bases lying between them. CDR3 protein: CASSEASENIQYF. The CDR3, as DNA: TGTGCCAGCAGTGAGGCTAGCGAAAACATTCAGTACTTC.

The chain couples TRBV2 to TRBJ1-1; possible D gene TRBD1, 5 bases. Germline loops: CDR1 SNHLY, CDR2 FYNNEI. The CDR3 length is 13 residues. V lost 7 bases, J lost 1 base, and 10 bases lay in between. CDR3 protein: CASTIRENTEAFF. The CDR3 bases are TGTGCCAGCACCATCAGGGAGAACACTGAAGCTTTCTTT.

This clone has a count of ten or more. The rearrangement links TRBV9 to TRBJ1-5; D is unclear. With 4 bases removed from V and 9 bases from J, the gap between germline ends came to 20 bases. This CDR3 has 15 residues. In germline, CDR1 is SGDLS, CDR2 YYNGEE. The CDR3 region is CASSPTANDLRPQHF. CDR3 DNA: TGTGCCAGCAGCCCCACGGCGAACGACCTTCGGCCCCAGCATTTT. Full variable domain (remainder filled in from reference TRBV9 and TRBJ1-5): DSGVTQTPKHLITATGQRVTLRCSPRSGDLSVYWYQQSLDQGLQFLIQYYNGEERAKGNILERFSAQQFPDLHSELNLSSLELGDSALYFCASSPTANDLRPQHFGDGTRLSIL.

Of note for this clone: A single base is all that separates this from a far larger clone, so a read error is likely. The same CDR3 also results from other DNA sequences found in this sample. The CDR3 DNA reads TGTGCCAGTAGCGTTTCTGGGGCCGACAGGGCTTTGGAAAAACTGTTTTTT. Its translation is CASSVSGADRALEKLFF. The gene calls are TRBV28 and TRBJ1-4; 7 nucleotides align to TRBD1. Germline CDR1 is MDHEN and CDR2 is SYDVKM. The V and J ends lost 9 bases and 8 bases, in that order; junction bases with no gene match: 21. The CDR3 is made up of 17 amino acids.

In its sample, this clone was seen once. The chain joins TRBV28 to TRBJ2-5; 12 bases line up with TRBD2. Looked up from germline, CDR1 is MDHEN and CDR2 is SYDVKM. Trimming cost V 3 bases and J 0 bases; bases outside gene matches: 8. The length of the CDR3 is 18 residues. As DNA, the CDR3 is TGTGCCAGCAGTTTTTCCGGACTAGCGGGAACTAACCAAGAGACCCAGTACTTC. Translating gives CASSFSGLAGTNQETQYF. Full variable domain (remainder filled in from reference TRBV28 and TRBJ2-5): DVKVTQSSRYLVKRTGEKVFLECVQDMDHENMFWYRQDPGLGLRLIYFSYDVKMKEKGDIPEGYSVSREKKERFSLILESASTNQTSMYLCASSFSGLAGTNQETQYFGPGTRLLVL.

The CDR3 DNA reads TGTGCCAGCAGCCCGACTCCGGGCTACGAGCAGTACTTC. Its translation: CASSPTPGYEQYF. The V call is TRBV9, the J call TRBJ2-7; D remains ambiguous. The germline CDR1 and CDR2 sequences are SGDLS and YYNGEE. The CDR3 runs 13 residues. Between the trimmed V and J ends, which lost 4 bases and 3 bases, there was a span of 11 bases.

The V gene is TRBV2, the J gene TRBJ1-4; 8 positions match TRBD1. V was pared by 1 base and J by 7 bases, with 8 bases of the junction left unmatched. The CDR3 sequence is 16 residues long. CDR1 and CDR2 (germline): SNHLY, FYNNEI. The CDR3 DNA reads as TGTGCCAGCAGTGAAGGCTATGCCGGACAGGGTGAAAAACTGTTTTTT. Translating it yields CASSEGYAGQGEKLFF.

The chain combines TRBV5-1 with TRBJ2-5; maybe TRBD1 (5 bases). V was clipped by 4 bases and J by 5 bases, with 18 bases between them. CDR1 is SGHRS and CDR2 is YFSETQ in the germline V gene. This CDR3 is built from 15 residues. CDR3 DNA sequence: TGCGCCAGCAGCCAGGCCTTCCAGGGAAGCGAGACCCAGTACTTC. The encoded protein is CASSQAFQGSETQYF.

V gene TRBV30 combines with J gene TRBJ2-7; 11 nucleotides line up with TRBD2. Losses at the gene ends were 3 bases for V and 4 bases for J; bases not matched to a gene: 2. Germline CDR1 reads GTSNPN; CDR2 reads SVGIG (reference sequence). The CDR3 totals 13 residues. The CDR3 loop is CAWSTSGSYEQYF. The CDR3 coding sequence is TGTGCCTGGAGCACTAGCGGGAGTTACGAGCAGTACTTC. Together with reference TRBV30 and TRBJ2-7, the CDR3 gives the full variable domain: SQTIHQWPATLVQPVGSPLSLECTVEGTSNPNLYWYRQAAGRGLQLLFYSVGIGQISSEVPQNLSASRPQDRQFILSSKKLLLSDSGFYLCAWSTSGSYEQYFGPGTRLTVT.

This rearrangement joins TRBV30 to TRBJ2-7; TRBD1 aligns across 9 bases. This CDR3 contains 13 residues. Germline-derived CDR1 and CDR2 are GTSNPN and SVGIG (reference sequence). The V and J ends lost 6 bases and 4 bases, in that order; junction bases with no gene match: 7. The CDR3 sequence: CACNRGRQYEQYF. The DNA for the CDR3 is TGTGCCTGCAACAGGGGGCGTCAGTACGAGCAGTACTTC.

The chain employs TRBV4-1 and TRBJ1-5; D is undetermined. The CDR3 is 16 residues long. The ends were cut back, 2 bases at V and 2 bases at J, with 13 bases in the middle. Germline V gene sequence: CDR1 MGHRA, CDR2 YSYEKL. CDR3 nucleotide sequence: TGCGCCAGCAGCCAATTTTTGGGCCTCGGCAATCAGCCCCAGCATTTT. The encoded protein is CASSQFLGLGNQPQHF.